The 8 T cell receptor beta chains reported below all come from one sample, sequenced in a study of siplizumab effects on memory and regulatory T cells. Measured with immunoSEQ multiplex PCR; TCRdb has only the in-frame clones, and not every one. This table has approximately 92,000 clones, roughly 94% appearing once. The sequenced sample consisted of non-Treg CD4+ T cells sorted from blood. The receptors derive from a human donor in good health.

The CDR3 protein is CASRNRGGVAGLAGETQYF. The DNA of the CDR3 is TGTGCCAGCCGGAACCGCGGGGGGGTAGCGGGACTTGCGGGAGAGACCCAGTACTTC. The rearrangement joins TRBV2 to TRBJ2-5, with 9 bases identical to TRBD2. V lost 8 bases to trimming and J lost 4 bases; unmatched junction nucleotides: 23. Germline CDR1 is SNHLY and CDR2 is FYNNEI. This CDR3 is built from 19 residues.

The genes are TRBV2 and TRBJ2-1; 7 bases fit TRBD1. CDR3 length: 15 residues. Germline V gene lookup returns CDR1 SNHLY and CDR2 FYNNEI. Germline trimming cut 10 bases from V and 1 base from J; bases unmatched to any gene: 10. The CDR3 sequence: CATHDRVRSYNEQFF. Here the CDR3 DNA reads TGTGCCACCCACGACAGGGTCCGGTCCTACAATGAGCAGTTCTTC.

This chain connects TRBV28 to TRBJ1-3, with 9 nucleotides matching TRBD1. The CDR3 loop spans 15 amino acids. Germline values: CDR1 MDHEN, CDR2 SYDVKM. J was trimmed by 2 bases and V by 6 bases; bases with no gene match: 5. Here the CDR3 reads CASREQGATGNTIYF. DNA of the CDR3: TGTGCCAGCAGAGAACAGGGGGCGACTGGAAACACCATATATTTT.

The CDR3 here is CASSPVVGLAGASYEQYF. The DNA of the CDR3 is TGTGCCAGCAGCCCCGTGGTCGGACTAGCGGGAGCATCCTACGAGCAGTACTTC. The chain has TRBV5-4 and TRBJ2-7; 13 bases match TRBD2. The CDR3 runs 18 residues. V gave up 4 bases and J gave up 1 base; unmatched junction bases: 11. CDR1 is SGHNT and CDR2 is YYREEE in the germline V gene (reference sequence).

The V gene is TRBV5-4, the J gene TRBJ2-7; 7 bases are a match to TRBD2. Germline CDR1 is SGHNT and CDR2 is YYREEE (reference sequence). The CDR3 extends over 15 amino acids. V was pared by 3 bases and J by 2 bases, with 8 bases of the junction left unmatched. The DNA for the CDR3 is TGTGCCAGCAGCTCGGACCAGCGGGGCACCTACGAGCAGTACTTC. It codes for CASSSDQRGTYEQYF.

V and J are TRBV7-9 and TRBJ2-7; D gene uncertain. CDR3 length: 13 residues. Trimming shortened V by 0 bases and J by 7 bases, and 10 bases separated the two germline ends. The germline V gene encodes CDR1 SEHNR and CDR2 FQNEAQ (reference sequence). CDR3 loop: CASSLAAVSEQYF. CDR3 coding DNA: TGTGCCAGCAGCTTAGCGGCAGTGAGTGAGCAGTACTTC.

The CDR3 here is CASSRDRDEQFF. In DNA form, the CDR3 reads TGTGCCAGCTCACGGGACAGGGATGAGCAGTTCTTC. This chain links TRBV18 with TRBJ2-1, with TRBD1 matching over 9 bases. This CDR3 region has 12 residues. V was pared by 4 bases and J by 8 bases, with 0 bases of the junction left unmatched. From germline, CDR1 is KGHSH and CDR2 LQKENI.

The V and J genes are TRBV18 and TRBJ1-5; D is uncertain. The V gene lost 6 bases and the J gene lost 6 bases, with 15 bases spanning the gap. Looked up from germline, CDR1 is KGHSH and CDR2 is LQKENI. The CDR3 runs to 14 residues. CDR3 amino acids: CASSPADVGQPQHF. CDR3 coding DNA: TGTGCCAGCTCCCCAGCGGATGTAGGTCAGCCCCAGCATTTT.